What follows are 28 T cell receptor beta chains derived from one specimen sequenced in a study of blood T cell repertoires in COVID-19. The protocol was immunoSEQ multiplex PCR, while the TCRdb copy is restricted to in-frame clones and leaves out a portion. Found here are fewer than 250,000 clones, roughly 84% of them singletons; the top ten hold roughly a tenth. The sample taken for sequencing was peripheral blood. These receptors were obtained from a woman older than 75 with COVID-19, enrolled during active disease.

J is TRBJ2-7 and V is TRBV19, with 12 bases identical to TRBD1. This CDR3 comprises 15 residues. V lost 4 bases, J lost 4 bases, and 5 bases stayed unmatched. Looked up from germline, CDR1 is LNHDA and CDR2 is SQIVND (reference sequence). CDR3 loop: CASSSRDRGLYEQYF. The CDR3 DNA follows: TGTGCCAGTAGTAGCCGGGACAGGGGGCTTTACGAGCAGTACTTC.

The gene calls are TRBV9 and TRBJ2-5; 8 bases align to TRBD1. The CDR3 loop spans 15 amino acids. V gave up 4 bases and J gave up 4 bases; unmatched junction bases: 9. CDR1 and CDR2 (germline): SGDLS, YYNGEE. In DNA form, the CDR3 reads TGTGCCAGCAGCCCTACAGGGGGTCGGTCAGAGACCCAGTACTTC. This encodes CASSPTGGRSETQYF.

The chain couples TRBV30 to TRBJ1-5; 8 nucleotides align to TRBD1. The junction had 21 bases not matched to a gene; V was cut back by 2 bases and J by 9 bases. Germline lookup yields CDR1 GTSNPN and CDR2 SVGIG (reference sequence). The CDR3 has 18 amino acids. Here the CDR3 DNA reads TGTGCCTGGAGTTCAACAACGGACAGGGCCCAAAGAAAACGGCCCCAGCATTTT. It codes for CAWSSTTDRAQRKRPQHF.

The rearrangement joins TRBV3-1 (or the pseudogene TRBV3-2) to TRBJ1-3, with 7 bases lining up with TRBD1. The junction had 13 bases not matched to a gene; V was cut back by 4 bases and J by 4 bases. Germline V gene sequence: CDR1 LGHDT, CDR2 YNNKEL (reference sequence). There are 17 residues in the CDR3. The CDR3 protein is CASSRVPGTVAGNTIYF. The CDR3 DNA is TGTGCCAGCAGCCGGGTCCCAGGGACAGTTGCCGGAAACACCATATATTTT.

Only a few counts were recorded for this clone. The V gene is TRBV5-6, the J gene TRBJ2-7; a weak D match, TRBD1 (5 bases). This CDR3 contains 14 residues. Germline V lookup: CDR1 SGHDT, CDR2 YYEEEE. Trimming took off 3 bases at V and 9 bases at J, with 19 bases between the two ends. CDR3 bases: TGTGCCAGCAGCTCTACCGGACACCCCGGCGGGCAGTACGTC. It encodes CASSSTGHPGGQYV.

The chain has TRBV6-5 and TRBJ1-1; D remains unclear. The V gene's germline CDR1 is MNHEY and CDR2 SVGAGI. V lost 6 bases and J 3 bases, leaving 11 bases between the germline ends. The CDR3 runs 13 residues. The chain's CDR3 is CASSSPGYTEAFF. The CDR3 nucleotides are TGTGCCAGCAGCTCCCCCGGGTACACTGAAGCTTTCTTT.

This chain links TRBV10-3 with TRBJ2-1, with 10 bases identical to TRBD2. The CDR3 loop spans 15 amino acids. Unmatched junction bases numbered 7, after V lost 0 bases and J lost 11 bases. Germline-derived CDR1 and CDR2 are ENHRY and SYGVKD. The CDR3 DNA is TGTGCCATCAGTGAGTCTAATCTAGCGGGGGAACAGCAGTTCTTC. Protein: CAISESNLAGEQQFF.

The chain employs TRBV6-5 and TRBJ2-1, with 8 nucleotides matching TRBD1. V shed 4 bases, J shed 6 bases, and the junction held 8 bases outside the gene matches. Germline V lookup: CDR1 MNHEY, CDR2 SVGAGI. The CDR3 spans 15 residues. The CDR3, as DNA: TGTGCCAGCAGTTCGGCAGGGGGCACATCCAATGAGCAGTTCTTC. It encodes CASSSAGGTSNEQFF.

This chain joins TRBV2 and TRBJ2-1; 8 nucleotides agree with TRBD2. Germline CDR1 and CDR2: SNHLY and FYNNEI. This CDR3 has 13 residues. The J segment lost 4 bases and the V segment lost 6 bases, leaving 2 bases of the junction unmatched. CDR3 sequence: CASRERGYNEQFF. The CDR3 DNA reads as TGTGCCAGCAGAGAGCGGGGGTACAATGAGCAGTTCTTC.

The chain carries TRBV9 and TRBJ2-1; D might be TRBD2 (6 bases). Germline V gives CDR1 SGDLS, CDR2 YYNGEE. The CDR3 is 16 residues long. V gave up 3 bases and J gave up 0 bases, with 13 bases separating them. The CDR3, as DNA: TGTGCCAGCAGCGAAAATAGCGGAAGCTCCTACAATGAGCAGTTCTTC. Protein product: CASSENSGSSYNEQFF. The complete variable domain, with remaining parts taken from reference TRBV9 and TRBJ2-1, reads DSGVTQTPKHLITATGQRVTLRCSPRSGDLSVYWYQQSLDQGLQFLIQYYNGEERAKGNILERFSAQQFPDLHSELNLSSLELGDSALYFCASSENSGSSYNEQFFGPGTRLTVL.

The chain recombines TRBV7-8 with TRBJ2-7; 8 bases fit TRBD2. The germline CDR1 and CDR2 sequences are SGHVS and FQNEAQ. The ends lost 5 bases at V and 2 bases at J; junction bases unmatched: 8. The CDR3 spans 15 residues. The CDR3 DNA is TGTGCCAGCAGCCCATACCGGGGGGGAACCTACGAGCAGTACGTC. Protein sequence: CASSPYRGGTYEQYV.

The genes are TRBV3-1 (or the pseudogene TRBV3-2) and TRBJ2-2; TRBD2 aligns across 7 bases. Looked up from germline, CDR1 is LGHDT and CDR2 is YNNKEL (reference sequence). V shed 4 bases, J shed 9 bases, and the junction held 8 bases outside the gene matches. This CDR3 spans 14 amino acids. CDR3 in amino acids: CASSLRDYRRELFF. The CDR3, as DNA: TGTGCCAGCAGCCTACGGGACTACCGACGGGAGCTGTTTTTT.

J is TRBJ2-7 and V is TRBV28; perhaps TRBD1 as D (5 bases). V was clipped by 10 bases and J by 0 bases, with 16 bases between them. Germline values: CDR1 MDHEN, CDR2 SYDVKM. This CDR3 region has 14 residues. CDR3 loop: CATRQTGSSYEQYV. Here the CDR3 DNA reads TGTGCCACCCGCCAAACAGGCAGCTCCTACGAGCAGTACGTC.

The rearrangement links TRBV30 to TRBJ1-6; D gene unclear. CDR3 length: 13 amino acids. From germline, CDR1 is GTSNPN and CDR2 SVGIG (reference sequence). Trimming stripped 4 bases from V and 0 bases from J, with 4 bases between. This CDR3 is CAWKSSYNSPLHF. CDR3 bases: TGTGCCTGGAAGAGCTCCTATAATTCACCCCTCCACTTT.

This chain links TRBV6-2 or TRBV6-3 with TRBJ2-5, with TRBD2 identical over 10 bases. The J segment lost 10 bases and the V segment lost 6 bases, leaving 14 bases of the junction unmatched. CDR1 and CDR2 (germline): MNHEY, SVGEGT. The CDR3 sequence is 15 residues long. The CDR3 nucleotides read TGTGCCAGCAGCGGTAGCGGGGGGCACCCCGGGGACCAGTACTTC. Translation: CASSGSGGHPGDQYF.

V is TRBV28 and J is TRBJ1-5; TRBD1 aligns across 10 bases. CDR1 and CDR2 from the germline V gene are MDHEN and SYDVKM. With V trimmed by 8 bases and J by 8 bases, 6 bases remained unmatched. This CDR3 has 13 residues. In DNA form, the CDR3 reads TGTGCCAGCCAGGACAGGGGGACGGAGCCCCAGCATTTT. Its protein product is CASQDRGTEPQHF.

The V call is TRBV7-3, the J call TRBJ2-5, with 11 bases identical to TRBD2. The CDR3 sequence is 15 residues long. Unmatched junction bases numbered 8, after V lost 4 bases and J lost 7 bases. CDR1 and CDR2 from the germline V gene are SGHTA and FQGTGA. CDR3 in DNA: TGTGCCAGCAGCTCCTCCGGGACTAGCGGCGGGACCCAGTACTTC. It codes for CASSSSGTSGGTQYF.

This chain uses TRBV7-8 with TRBJ1-1; tentatively, D is TRBD1 (5 bases). Trimming shortened V by 5 bases and J by 4 bases, and 17 bases separated the two germline ends. The CDR3 runs 15 residues. CDR1 is SGHVS, CDR2 FQNEAQ, per germline. The CDR3 sequence: CASSPTEQGGTEAFF. The CDR3 region has the DNA TGTGCCAGCAGCCCCACGGAGCAGGGCGGCACTGAAGCTTTCTTT. Using reference TRBV7-8 and TRBJ1-1 for the parts outside the CDR3, the full variable domain is GAGVSQSPRYKVAKRGQDVALRCDPISGHVSLFWYQQALGQGPEFLTYFQNEAQLDKSGLPSDRFFAERPEGSVSTLKIQRTQQEDSAVYLCASSPTEQGGTEAFFGQGTRLTVV.

This chain uses TRBV29-1 with TRBJ2-1; 8 bases match TRBD2. CDR1 is SQVTM, CDR2 ANQGSEA, per germline. The CDR3 loop spans 11 amino acids. The V segment lost 6 bases and the J segment 6 bases; nucleotides outside the gene matches: 1. The chain's CDR3 is CSVGTSNEQFF. The CDR3, as DNA: TGCAGCGTGGGGACTAGCAATGAGCAGTTCTTC.

This clone appeared a single time. This chain links TRBV7-7 with TRBJ1-1; possible D gene TRBD1, 6 bases. V lost 3 bases to trimming and J lost 0 bases, with 17 bases between them. The germline CDR1 and CDR2 sequences are SSHAT and FNYEAQ (reference sequence). The CDR3 contains 17 residues. Here the CDR3 DNA reads TGTGCCAGCAGCTTGGAGGACAGCGGCTTCTTGAACACTGAAGCTTTCTTT. Its translation is CASSLEDSGFLNTEAFF. Combining the CDR3 with reference TRBV7-7 and TRBJ1-1 gives the whole variable domain GAGVSQSPRYKVTKRGQDVTLRCDPISSHATLYWYQQALGQGPEFLTYFNYEAQPDKSGLPSDRFSAERPEGSISTLTIQRTEQRDSAMYRCASSLEDSGFLNTEAFFGQGTRLTVV.

The chain combines TRBV9 with TRBJ1-5; no firm D call. Germline-derived CDR1 and CDR2 are SGDLS and YYNGEE. The CDR3 is made up of 14 amino acids. Trimming left V 0 bases short and J 0 bases short, with 4 bases between. The CDR3 spells CASSVDSSNQPQHF. The CDR3, as DNA: TGTGCCAGCAGCGTAGACTCTAGCAATCAGCCCCAGCATTTT.

The chain recombines TRBV6-5 with TRBJ1-2; TRBD1 is a possible D gene (5 bases). The germline V gene has CDR1 MNHEY and CDR2 SVGAGI. V lost 7 bases and J 7 bases, leaving 19 bases between the germline ends. There are 14 residues in the CDR3. CDR3 protein: CASISPGPGGGYTF. For the CDR3, the DNA is TGTGCCAGCATTTCACCGGGACCGGGAGGTGGCTACACCTTC.

This clone appeared a single time. The chain is built from TRBV19 and TRBJ1-4, with 7 bases matching TRBD1. Germline loops: CDR1 LNHDA, CDR2 SQIVND (reference sequence). The junction had 5 bases not matched to a gene; V was cut back by 4 bases and J by 3 bases. The CDR3 is 15 residues long. The CDR3 DNA follows: TGTGCCAGTAGTACCGGGACAGCCCCTAATGAAAAACTGTTTTTT. As protein: CASSTGTAPNEKLFF.

The CDR3 loop reads CASSRETGGVGQPQHF. CDR3 nucleotide sequence: TGTGCCAGCTCACGAGAGACAGGGGGAGTCGGTCAGCCCCAGCATTTT. The V gene is TRBV18, the J gene TRBJ1-5; 9 nucleotides line up with TRBD1. The length of the CDR3 is 16 residues. Germline CDR1 and CDR2: KGHSH and LQKENI. Germline trimming cut 4 bases from V and 6 bases from J; bases unmatched to any gene: 10.

This sequence joins TRBV27 and TRBJ2-5; 8 bases agree with TRBD1. The V gene end was trimmed by 4 bases and the J gene end by 6 bases; junction bases not matched to a gene: 10. Germline CDR1 and CDR2: MNHEY and SMNVEV (reference sequence). The CDR3 covers 15 residues. DNA for the CDR3: TGTGCCAGCAGTTCAATACAGGGGGGACTGAAGACCCAGTACTTC. Translated: CASSSIQGGLKTQYF.

This chain connects TRBV10-3 to TRBJ1-1, with 12 bases identical to TRBD1. Germline-derived CDR1 and CDR2 are ENHRY and SYGVKD. J gave up 4 bases and V 4 bases, and 10 bases lay outside the gene matches. The CDR3 loop spans 17 amino acids. The CDR3 DNA reads as TGTGCCATCAGTGCTTTACCGGGACAGGGGGCAGGCACTGAAGCTTTCTTT. This sequence encodes CAISALPGQGAGTEAFF.

The chain links TRBV5-8 to TRBJ1-4, with unresolved D. The V and J ends lost 2 bases and 0 bases respectively, with 8 bases between them. Germline V gene lookup returns CDR1 SGHTS and CDR2 YDEGEE. The CDR3 is 15 amino acids. CDR3 sequence reads: CASSFRKTTNEKLFF. The CDR3 DNA reads TGTGCCAGCAGCTTCAGGAAGACAACTAATGAAAAACTGTTTTTT.

The rearrangement uses TRBV29-1 and TRBJ2-2; D remains ambiguous. This CDR3 has 11 amino acids. Germline CDR1 and CDR2: SQVTM and ANQGSEA. V was trimmed by 4 bases and J by 6 bases, leaving 6 bases between them. The CDR3 loop reads CSVGEPGELFF. DNA for the CDR3: TGCAGCGTTGGTGAGCCCGGGGAGCTGTTTTTT.